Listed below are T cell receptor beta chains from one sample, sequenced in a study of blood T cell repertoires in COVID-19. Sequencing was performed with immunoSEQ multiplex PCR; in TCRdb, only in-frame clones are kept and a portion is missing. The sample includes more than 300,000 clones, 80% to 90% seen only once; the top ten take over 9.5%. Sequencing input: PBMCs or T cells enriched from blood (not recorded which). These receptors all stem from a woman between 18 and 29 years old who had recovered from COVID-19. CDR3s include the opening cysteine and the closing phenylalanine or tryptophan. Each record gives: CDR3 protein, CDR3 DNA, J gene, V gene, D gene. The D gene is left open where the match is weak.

CDR3 protein: CASSLGLNEKLFF
CDR3 DNA: TGCGCCAGCAGCTTGGGACTTAATGAAAAACTGTTTTTT
J gene: TRBJ1-4
V gene: TRBV5-1
D gene: .

CDR3 protein: CASSSGSADTQYF
CDR3 DNA: TGTGCCAGCTCAAGCGGGAGTGCAGATACGCAGTATTTT
J gene: TRBJ2-3
V gene: TRBV13
D gene: TRBD2

CDR3 protein: CASSKGQGNEKLFF
CDR3 DNA: TGCGCCAGCAGCAAGGGACAGGGGAATGAAAAACTGTTTTTT
J gene: TRBJ1-4
V gene: TRBV5-1
D gene: TRBD1

CDR3 protein: CASSFPGGNTIYF
CDR3 DNA: TGTGCCAGCAGCTTCCCAGGGGGAAACACCATATATTTT
J gene: TRBJ1-3
V gene: TRBV11-2
D gene: .

CDR3 protein: CAWAGSGYEQYF
CDR3 DNA: TGTGCCTGGGCGGGGTCGGGCTACGAGCAGTACTTC
J gene: TRBJ2-7
V gene: TRBV30
D gene: .

CDR3 protein: CASSGGTGENQPQHF
CDR3 DNA: TGCGCCAGCAGCGGGGGGACAGGGGAAAATCAGCCCCAGCATTTT
J gene: TRBJ1-5
V gene: TRBV5-1
D gene: TRBD1

CDR3 protein: CASSLPPGLWTEAFF
CDR3 DNA: TGTGCCAGCAGCTTGCCTCCAGGATTGTGGACTGAAGCTTTCTTT
J gene: TRBJ1-1
V gene: TRBV5-6
D gene: .

CDR3 protein: CASSHSSTGELFF
CDR3 DNA: TGCGCCAGCAGCCATTCCAGCACCGGGGAGCTGTTTTTT
J gene: TRBJ2-2
V gene: TRBV4-1
D gene: .

CDR3 protein: CASSLNPGQGGDEQFF
CDR3 DNA: TGTGCCAGCAGCTTAAATCCCGGACAGGGGGGCGATGAGCAGTTCTTC
J gene: TRBJ2-1
V gene: TRBV7-3
D gene: TRBD1

CDR3 protein: CASSLGWGVVYTEAFF
CDR3 DNA: TGTGCCAGCAGCTTAGGTTGGGGGGTCGTTTACACTGAAGCTTTCTTT
J gene: TRBJ1-1
V gene: TRBV7-9
D gene: .

CDR3 protein: CASTLTGETDTQYF
CDR3 DNA: TGTGCCAGCACCCTGACGGGAGAGACAGATACGCAGTATTTT
J gene: TRBJ2-3
V gene: TRBV27
D gene: .

CDR3 protein: CASSGQTNTGELFF
CDR3 DNA: TGTGCCAGCAGCGGACAGACGAACACCGGGGAGCTGTTTTTT
J gene: TRBJ2-2
V gene: TRBV9
D gene: .

CDR3 protein: CAWGTINYGYTF
CDR3 DNA: TGTGCCTGGGGCACAATAAACTATGGCTACACCTTC
J gene: TRBJ1-2
V gene: TRBV7-9
D gene: .

CDR3 protein: CASSRDPPGGADTQYF
CDR3 DNA: TGTGCCAGCAGTCGGGACCCTCCTGGAGGGGCAGATACGCAGTATTTT
J gene: TRBJ2-3
V gene: TRBV2
D gene: .

CDR3 protein: CASSLVGGNYGYTF
CDR3 DNA: TGTGCCAGCAGCTTAGTTGGAGGAAACTATGGCTACACCTTC
J gene: TRBJ1-2
V gene: TRBV7-2
D gene: .

CDR3 protein: CASSTTGRNQPQHF
CDR3 DNA: TGTGCCAGCAGCACTACAGGGAGAAATCAGCCCCAGCATTTT
J gene: TRBJ1-5
V gene: TRBV5-5
D gene: .

CDR3 protein: CASSFGPENGYTF
CDR3 DNA: TGTGCCAGCAGTTTTGGGCCTGAGAATGGCTACACCTTC
J gene: TRBJ1-2
V gene: TRBV12-3/TRBV12-4
D gene: .

CDR3 protein: CASSRRGGGGPQETQYF
CDR3 DNA: TGTGCCAGCAGCCGCCGGGGAGGCGGGGGGCCCCAGGAGACCCAGTACTTC
J gene: TRBJ2-5
V gene: TRBV3-1/TRBV3-2
D gene: TRBD2